The rows below give T cell receptor beta chains drawn from one sample of a study of cytomegalovirus exposure and HLA in healthy donors. The assay was immunoSEQ multiplex PCR, and TCRdb's table has in-frame clones only and misses some. The sample holds around 100,000 clones, 82% seen once. Sequencing used PBMCs. The source of these receptors is a woman between 18 and 29 years old in good health and CMV-seronegative. The conserved cysteine and the conserved F or W are not part of the CDR3 here.

v_call	j_call	cdr3_aa
TRBV15	TRBJ1-1	ATSRGFGTLASNTEAF
TRBV27	TRBJ2-4	ASIPPGASTKNIQY
TRBV19	TRBJ1-5	ASSLNGDRGNQPQH
TRBV7-9	TRBJ2-7	ASSVTGVTLVYSSYEQY
TRBV13	TRBJ2-3	ASMSGRAGYTDTQY
TRBV5-1	TRBJ2-5	ASSSGTPDQY
TRBV6-1	TRBJ2-3	AAADGREATDTQY
TRBV6-1	TRBJ1-2	ASSARTESYGYT
TRBV9	TRBJ1-2	ASSVAEGARGYT
TRBV18	TRBJ1-1	ASWGRNTEAF
TRBV6-5	TRBJ1-1	ASSRNTEAF
TRBV4-1	TRBJ2-5	ASSAGRSETQY
TRBV7-9	TRBJ2-2	ASRPMTGTGELF
TRBV28	TRBJ1-5	ASSDRGSQPQH
TRBV7-9	TRBJ1-1	ASSFFQGGHTEAF
TRBV18	TRBJ2-1	ASSPTGSSYNEQF
TRBV19	TRBJ1-5	ATRTGTAMPQH
TRBV6-6	TRBJ1-5	ASRIDRAQH
TRBV6-6	TRBJ1-5	ASSSGQPSNQPQH
TRBV18	TRBJ1-4	ASSHQGTGEKLF
TRBV4-1	TRBJ1-5	ASSPGGADNQPQH
TRBV28	TRBJ2-7	ASSFPRESVY
TRBV2	TRBJ2-2	ARGPGQGATGELF
TRBV5-1	TRBJ1-1	ASSLAGLTEAF
TRBV7-2	TRBJ2-2	ASSFLPAGAPNTGELF
TRBV19	TRBJ1-5	ASSMTAGQGVAPQH
TRBV6-5	TRBJ1-1	ASKAGWAAF
TRBV13	TRBJ2-3	ASSLGGLASDGTQY
TRBV29-1	TRBJ1-1	SGGGQDTEAF
TRBV7-2	TRBJ1-6	ASSLEVGSYNSPLH
TRBV7-7	TRBJ2-3	ASSLAEADTQY
TRBV9	TRBJ2-1	ASSEGGAGYNEQF
TRBV6-6	TRBJ2-1	ASSALIAGVDEQF
TRBV5-4	TRBJ1-2	ASSLTGYGYT
TRBV5-4	TRBJ2-3	ASSLPGLPGV
TRBV5-8	TRBJ2-7	ASSLGTGGVQAWDEQY
TRBV7-9	TRBJ2-2	AHGEGSSSYTGELF
TRBV11-2	TRBJ1-3	ASGSDRAGNTIY
TRBV4-2	TRBJ2-3	ASSQDLAGGPGTDTQY
TRBV4-1	TRBJ1-6	ASSDRVTDNSPLH
TRBV5-1	TRBJ2-1	ASRVTAGGNNEQF
TRBV27	TRBJ2-3	ASSPLEGGKGDTQY
TRBV5-1	TRBJ2-5	ASSLAPGREETQY
TRBV10-3	TRBJ2-7	AISEWTSGYEQY
TRBV6-1	TRBJ2-2	ASRGQGDTGELF
TRBV14	TRBJ2-2	ASSQQGVGELF
TRBV30	TRBJ1-2	AWSVTRSGYT
TRBV5-1	TRBJ2-7	ASKVGQGNGEQY
TRBV28	TRBJ1-5	ASSLGQGIQPQH
TRBV30	TRBJ2-2	AWSVELASTGELF
TRBV6-5	TRBJ1-2	ASSKGTGEYYGYT
TRBV29-1	TRBJ2-2	STTYYQGFNTGELF
TRBV6-5	TRBJ1-2	ASRQTGGSNYGYT